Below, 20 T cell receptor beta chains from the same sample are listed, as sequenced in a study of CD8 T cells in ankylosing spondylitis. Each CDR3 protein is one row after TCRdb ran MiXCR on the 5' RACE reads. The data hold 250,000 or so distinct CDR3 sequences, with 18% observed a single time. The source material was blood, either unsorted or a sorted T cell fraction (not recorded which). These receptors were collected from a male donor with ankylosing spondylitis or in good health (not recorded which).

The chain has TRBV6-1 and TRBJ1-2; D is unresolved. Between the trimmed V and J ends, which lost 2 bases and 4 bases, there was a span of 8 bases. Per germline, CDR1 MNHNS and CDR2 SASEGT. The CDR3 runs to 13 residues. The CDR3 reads CASSESGSYGYTF. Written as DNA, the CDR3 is TGTGCCAGCAGTGAAAGTGGGTCCTATGGCTACACCTTC.

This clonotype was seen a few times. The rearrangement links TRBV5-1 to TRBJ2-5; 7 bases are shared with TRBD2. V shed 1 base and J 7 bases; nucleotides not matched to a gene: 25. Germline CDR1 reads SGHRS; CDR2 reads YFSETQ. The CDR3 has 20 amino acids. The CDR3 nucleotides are TGCGCCAGCAGCTTGTCGGTACTGGGATGGCTAGCGGCCCGTCGGAGGACCCAGTACTTC. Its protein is CASSLSVLGWLAARRRTQYF.

CDR3 DNA: TGTGCCAGCAGCTTAGCGACACTAACTCCCTACAATGAGCAGTTCTTC. Encoded protein: CASSLATLTPYNEQFF. The chain has TRBV7-9 and TRBJ2-1; D ambiguous. CDR3 length equals 16 residues. Looked up from germline, CDR1 is SEHNR and CDR2 is FQNEAQ (reference sequence). V lost 0 bases, J lost 2 bases, and 11 bases lay in between. Variable domain in full (rest from reference TRBV7-9 and TRBJ2-1): DTGVSQNPRHKITKRGQNVTFRCDPISEHNRLYWYRQTLGQGPEFLTYFQNEAQLEKSRLLSDRFSAERPKGSFSTLEIQRTEQGDSAMYLCASSLATLTPYNEQFFGPGTRLTVL.

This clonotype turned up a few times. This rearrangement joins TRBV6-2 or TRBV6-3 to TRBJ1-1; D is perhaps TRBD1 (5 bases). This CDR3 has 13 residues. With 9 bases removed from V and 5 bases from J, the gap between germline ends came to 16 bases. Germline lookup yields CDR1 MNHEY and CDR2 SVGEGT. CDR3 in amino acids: CASAGILSTEAFF. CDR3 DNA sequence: TGTGCCAGTGCAGGGATTTTGAGTACTGAAGCTTTCTTT.

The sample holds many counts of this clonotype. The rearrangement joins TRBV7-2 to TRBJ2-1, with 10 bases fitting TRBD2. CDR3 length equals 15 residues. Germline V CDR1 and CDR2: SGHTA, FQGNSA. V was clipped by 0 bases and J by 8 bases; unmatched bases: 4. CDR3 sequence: CASSLALAGVDEQFF. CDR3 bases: TGTGCCAGCAGCTTAGCGCTAGCGGGAGTTGATGAGCAGTTCTTC.

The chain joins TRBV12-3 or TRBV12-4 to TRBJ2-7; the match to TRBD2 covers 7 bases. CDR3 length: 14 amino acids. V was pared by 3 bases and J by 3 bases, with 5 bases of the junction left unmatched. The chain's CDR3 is CASSFGTKGYEQYF. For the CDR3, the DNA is TGTGCCAGCAGTTTTGGGACTAAAGGCTACGAGCAGTACTTC.

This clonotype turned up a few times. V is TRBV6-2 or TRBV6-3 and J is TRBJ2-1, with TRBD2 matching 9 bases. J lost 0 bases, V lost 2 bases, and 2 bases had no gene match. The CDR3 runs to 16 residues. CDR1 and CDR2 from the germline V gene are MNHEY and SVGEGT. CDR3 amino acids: CASSYPSGNSYNEQFF. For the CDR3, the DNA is TGTGCCAGCAGTTACCCTAGCGGGAACTCCTACAATGAGCAGTTCTTC.

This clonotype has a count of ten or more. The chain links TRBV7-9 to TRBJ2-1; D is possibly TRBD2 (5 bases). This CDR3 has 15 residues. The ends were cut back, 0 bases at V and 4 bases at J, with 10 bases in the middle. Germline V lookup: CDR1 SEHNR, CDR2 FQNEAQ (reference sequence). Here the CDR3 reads CASSLAAGIYNEQFF. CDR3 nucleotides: TGTGCCAGCAGCTTAGCCGCCGGGATATACAATGAGCAGTTCTTC.

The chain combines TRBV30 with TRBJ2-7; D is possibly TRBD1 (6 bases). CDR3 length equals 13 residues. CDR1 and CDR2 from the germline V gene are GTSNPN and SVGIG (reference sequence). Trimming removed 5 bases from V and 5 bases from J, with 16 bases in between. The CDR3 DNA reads TGTGCCTGGGGCCGCGGCCAGGGGAACGAGCAGTACTTC. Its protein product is CAWGRGQGNEQYF.

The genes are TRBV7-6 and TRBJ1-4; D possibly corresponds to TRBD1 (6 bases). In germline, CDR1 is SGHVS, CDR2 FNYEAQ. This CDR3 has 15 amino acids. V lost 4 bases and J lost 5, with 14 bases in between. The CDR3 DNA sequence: TGTGCCAGCAGCTCACTGGGGGGGCCAAATGAAAAACTGTTTTTT. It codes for CASSSLGGPNEKLFF.

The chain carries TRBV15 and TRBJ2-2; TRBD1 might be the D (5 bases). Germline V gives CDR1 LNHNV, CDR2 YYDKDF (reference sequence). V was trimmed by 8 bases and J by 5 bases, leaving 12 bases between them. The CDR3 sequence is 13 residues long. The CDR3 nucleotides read TGTGCCACCGGACCAAGGGGTACCGGGGAGCTGTTTTTT. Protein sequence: CATGPRGTGELFF.

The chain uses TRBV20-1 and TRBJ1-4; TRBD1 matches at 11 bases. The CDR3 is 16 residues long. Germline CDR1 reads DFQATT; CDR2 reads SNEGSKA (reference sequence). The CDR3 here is CRATGQGGLANEKLFF. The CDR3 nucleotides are TGCAGGGCCACGGGACAGGGGGGATTGGCTAATGAAAAACTGTTTTTT.

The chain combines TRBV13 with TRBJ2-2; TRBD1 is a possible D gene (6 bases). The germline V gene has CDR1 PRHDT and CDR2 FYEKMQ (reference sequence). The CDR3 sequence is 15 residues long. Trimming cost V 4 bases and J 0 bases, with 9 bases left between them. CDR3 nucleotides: TGTGCCAGCAGCTCGGGACATACGAACACCGGGGAGCTGTTTTTT. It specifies CASSSGHTNTGELFF.

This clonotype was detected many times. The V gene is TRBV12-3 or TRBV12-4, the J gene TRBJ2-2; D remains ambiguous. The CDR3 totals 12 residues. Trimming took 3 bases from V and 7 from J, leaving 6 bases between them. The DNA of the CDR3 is TGTGCCAGCAGTTTGTGGGTCGGGGAGCTGTTTTTT. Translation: CASSLWVGELFF.

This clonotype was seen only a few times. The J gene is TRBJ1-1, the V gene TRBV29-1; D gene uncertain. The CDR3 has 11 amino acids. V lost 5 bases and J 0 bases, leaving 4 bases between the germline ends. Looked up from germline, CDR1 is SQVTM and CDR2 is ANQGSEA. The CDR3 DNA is TGCAGCGTTCTCGTGAACACTGAAGCTTTCTTT. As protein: CSVLVNTEAFF.

The DNA of the CDR3 is TGTGCCAGCAGTCCTAGCGCCGGCGGGGAGCTGTTTTTT. Amino acids: CASSPSAGGELFF. The chain combines TRBV6-1 with TRBJ2-2, with D possibly being TRBD2 (6 bases). Trimming took off 5 bases at V and 7 bases at J, with 11 bases between the two ends. The V gene's germline CDR1 is MNHNS and CDR2 SASEGT. This CDR3 has 13 amino acids.

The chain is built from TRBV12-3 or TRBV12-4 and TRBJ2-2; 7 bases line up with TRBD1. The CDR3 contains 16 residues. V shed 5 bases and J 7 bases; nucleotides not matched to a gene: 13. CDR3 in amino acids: CASSGVTGKSGGELFF. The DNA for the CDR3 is TGTGCCAGCAGTGGGGTGACAGGGAAGTCGGGCGGGGAGCTGTTTTTT.

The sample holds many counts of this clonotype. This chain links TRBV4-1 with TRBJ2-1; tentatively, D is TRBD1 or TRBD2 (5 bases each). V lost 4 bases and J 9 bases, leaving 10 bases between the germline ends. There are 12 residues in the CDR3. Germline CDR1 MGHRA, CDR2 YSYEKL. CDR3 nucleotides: TGCGCCAGCAGCCCGATTGGGGGTGAGCAGTTCTTC. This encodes CASSPIGGEQFF.

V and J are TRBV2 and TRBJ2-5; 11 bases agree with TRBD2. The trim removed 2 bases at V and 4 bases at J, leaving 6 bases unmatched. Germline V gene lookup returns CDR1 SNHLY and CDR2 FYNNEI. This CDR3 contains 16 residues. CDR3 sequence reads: CASSERLAGGLETQYF. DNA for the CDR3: TGTGCCAGCAGTGAAAGGCTAGCGGGAGGTTTAGAGACCCAGTACTTC.

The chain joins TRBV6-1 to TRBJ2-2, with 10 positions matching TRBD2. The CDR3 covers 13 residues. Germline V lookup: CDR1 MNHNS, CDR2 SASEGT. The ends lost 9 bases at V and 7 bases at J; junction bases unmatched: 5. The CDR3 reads CASVAGGIGELFF. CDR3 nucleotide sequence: TGTGCCAGTGTAGCGGGAGGTATCGGGGAGCTGTTTTTT.